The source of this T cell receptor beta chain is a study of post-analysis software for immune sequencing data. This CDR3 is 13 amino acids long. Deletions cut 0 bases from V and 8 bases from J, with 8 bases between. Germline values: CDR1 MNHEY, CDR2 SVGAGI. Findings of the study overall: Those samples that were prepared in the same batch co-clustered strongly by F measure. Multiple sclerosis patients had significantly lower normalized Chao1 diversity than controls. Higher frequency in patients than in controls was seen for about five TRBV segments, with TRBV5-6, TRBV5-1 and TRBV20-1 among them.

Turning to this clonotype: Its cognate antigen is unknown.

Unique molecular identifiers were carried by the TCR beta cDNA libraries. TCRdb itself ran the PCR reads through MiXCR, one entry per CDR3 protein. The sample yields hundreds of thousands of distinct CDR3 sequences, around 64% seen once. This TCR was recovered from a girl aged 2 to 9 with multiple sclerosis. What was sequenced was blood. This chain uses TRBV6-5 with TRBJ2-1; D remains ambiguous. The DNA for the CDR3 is TGTGCCAGCAGTTACTCGAAGACACATGAGCAGTTCTTC. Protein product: CASSYSKTHEQFF.